Following are 26 T cell receptor beta chains from one sample sequenced in a study of blood T cells in healthy people across ages. Using a J-beta primer mix together with a sample-barcoded 5' primer, a second PCR was run for roughly 7 to 11 cycles. From the 5' RACE reads, TCRdb called clonotypes with MiXCR, one entry per CDR3 protein. The sample lists 550,000 to 800,000 distinct CDR3 sequences, 21% occurring once. The sequencing sample was made of blood. Source of these receptors: a man in his 70s in good health.

This clonotype was observed a handful of times. The V call is TRBV20-1, the J call TRBJ2-5; the D gene is possibly TRBD1 (5 bases). The CDR3 covers 14 residues. Trimming took off 6 bases at V and 5 bases at J, with 19 bases between the two ends. Per the germline V gene, CDR1 is DFQATT and CDR2 is SNEGSKA (reference sequence). The CDR3 sequence is CSATQGLSLETQYF. The DNA of the CDR3 is TGCAGTGCAACTCAGGGTCTAAGCCTTGAGACCCAGTACTTC.

V usage is TRBV12-3 or TRBV12-4 and J usage is TRBJ2-3, with 7 bases identical to TRBD2. The V segment lost 6 bases and the J segment 6 bases; nucleotides outside the gene matches: 12. The CDR3 has 15 residues. In DNA, the CDR3 is TGTGCCAGCAGCTCCCCGCCAGGGAGGGTGGATACGCAGTATTTT. Translated: CASSSPPGRVDTQYF.

V and J are TRBV20-1 and TRBJ2-5, with TRBD2 matching 9 bases. Germline V lookup: CDR1 DFQATT, CDR2 SNEGSKA (reference sequence). V shed 0 bases, J shed 4 bases, and the junction held 6 bases outside the gene matches. There are 15 residues in the CDR3. CDR3 residues: CSARDVAGVSETQYF. CDR3 DNA: TGCAGTGCTAGAGATGTAGCGGGAGTCTCAGAGACCCAGTACTTC.

The V gene is TRBV6-1, the J gene TRBJ1-2; D gene uncertain. Looked up from germline, CDR1 is MNHNS and CDR2 is SASEGT. The V end lost 2 bases, the J end lost 4 bases, and 14 bases lay between the germline ends. The CDR3 is made up of 15 amino acids. The CDR3 reads CASSELGPDPYGYTF. CDR3 coding DNA: TGTGCCAGCAGTGAACTGGGTCCCGATCCCTATGGCTACACCTTC.

The chain is built from TRBV2 and TRBJ1-5; D remains unclear. The V and J ends lost 2 bases and 6 bases respectively, with 5 bases between them. This CDR3 is built from 12 residues. CDR1 is SNHLY, CDR2 FYNNEI, per germline. DNA of the CDR3: TGTGCCAGCAGTGAAACCCTTCAGCCCCAGCATTTT. Protein sequence: CASSETLQPQHF.

The chain carries TRBV5-1 and TRBJ2-2; 8 nucleotides align to TRBD1. Germline CDR1 and CDR2: SGHRS and YFSETQ. This CDR3 has 16 amino acids. V lost 3 bases to trimming and J lost 5 bases; unmatched junction nucleotides: 9. This CDR3 reads CASSSLDRAATGELFF. Here the CDR3 DNA reads TGCGCCAGCAGCTCACTGGACAGGGCGGCTACCGGGGAGCTGTTTTTT.

The V gene is TRBV12-3 or TRBV12-4, the J gene TRBJ2-3, with TRBD2 matching 13 bases. The CDR3 is made up of 12 amino acids. The J segment lost 14 bases and the V segment lost 4 bases, leaving 3 bases of the junction unmatched. DNA of the CDR3: TGTGCCAGCAGTTATACTAGCGGGAGGGTGTATTTT. Translation: CASSYTSGRVYF.

A few counts support this clonotype. The J gene is TRBJ1-2, the V gene TRBV28; 9 nucleotides agree with TRBD1. The V and J ends lost 4 bases and 7 bases, in that order; junction bases with no gene match: 10. CDR1 is MDHEN, CDR2 SYDVKM, per germline. The CDR3 consists of 15 residues. CDR3 sequence reads: CASSSPLGQGAGYTF. CDR3 nucleotide sequence: TGTGCCAGCAGTTCCCCGTTGGGACAGGGTGCTGGCTACACCTTC.

The rearrangement links TRBV7-8 to TRBJ2-7, with 13 nucleotides matching TRBD2. The end of the DNA fits TRBJ2-1 better, so the J call may be wrong. The CDR3 sequence is 15 residues long. The germline gives CDR1 SGHVS, CDR2 FQNEAQ. CDR3 nucleotide sequence: TGTGCCAGCAGCTTGACTAGCGGGAGGCATGTTGAGCAGTTCTTC. It encodes CASSLTSGRHVEQFF.

The table lists this clonotype with many counts. The rearrangement joins TRBV10-2 to TRBJ2-7; TRBD1 might be the D (6 bases). The V gene lost 9 bases and the J gene lost 6 bases, with 9 bases spanning the gap. The germline gives CDR1 WSHSY, CDR2 SAAADI. The CDR3 length is 10 residues. The CDR3 here is CASGQSEQYF. The CDR3 nucleotides read TGCGCCAGTGGACAGAGCGAGCAGTACTTC.

Only a few counts were recorded for this clonotype. The genes are TRBV4-1 and TRBJ2-7; TRBD2 aligns across 7 bases. Unmatched junction bases numbered 9, after V lost 0 bases and J lost 7 bases. In germline, CDR1 is MGHRA, CDR2 YSYEKL. This CDR3 comprises 15 residues. In DNA form, the CDR3 reads TGCGCCAGCAGCCAAGATTTGGGGGAGGGAGAGGAGCAGTACTTC. It is translated as CASSQDLGEGEEQYF.

The chain is built from TRBV25-1 and TRBJ1-4, with D possibly TRBD1 on 5 matching bases. The CDR3 is made up of 13 amino acids. Germline V CDR1 and CDR2: MGHDK, SYGVNS. V lost 7 bases and J 6 bases, leaving 12 bases between the germline ends. CDR3 DNA: TGTGCCAGCAACCCTGGGGCGGATGAAAAACTGTTTTTT. The encoded protein is CASNPGADEKLFF. Full variable domain (missing parts from reference TRBV25-1 and TRBJ1-4): EADIYQTPRYLVIGTGKKITLECSQTMGHDKMYWYQQDPGMELHLIHYSYGVNSTEKGDLSSESTVSRIRTEHFPLTLESARPSHTSQYLCASNPGADEKLFFGSGTQLSVL.

The rearrangement links TRBV12-3 or TRBV12-4 to TRBJ1-5, with a tentative D call TRBD1 (5 bases). CDR3 length: 13 residues. V was cut by 7 bases and J by 5 bases, with 12 bases left in between. The CDR3 coding sequence is TGTGCCAGCACCCCGACGGGGGATCAGCCCCAGCATTTT. Protein product: CASTPTGDQPQHF.

Only a few counts were recorded for this clonotype. This chain connects TRBV28 to TRBJ2-2, with TRBD1 matching over 7 bases. From germline, CDR1 is MDHEN and CDR2 SYDVKM. This CDR3 has 16 residues. Trimming took 6 bases from V and 0 from J; bases not matched to a gene: 7. The DNA for the CDR3 is TGTGCCAGCAGCCGGGACAGCCCAACGAACACCGGGGAGCTGTTTTTT. This gives the protein CASSRDSPTNTGELFF.

This chain links TRBV3-1 with TRBJ1-2, with D maybe TRBD1 (5 bases). Germline V gene sequence: CDR1 LGHDT, CDR2 YNNKEL (reference sequence). The CDR3 runs to 13 residues. V dropped 5 bases and J dropped 4 bases, with 11 bases sitting between them. This CDR3 reads CASSDGTAYGYTF. In nucleotides, the CDR3 is TGTGCCAGCAGCGATGGGACGGCCTATGGCTACACCTTC.

The chain links TRBV28 to TRBJ2-6; D remains unclear. The CDR3 runs 14 residues. Germline V gene sequence: CDR1 MDHEN, CDR2 SYDVKM. V lost 3 bases to trimming and J lost 3 bases, with 6 bases between them. CDR3 nucleotide sequence: TGTGCCAGCAGTTTGACGCATGGGGCCAACGTCCTGACTTTC. Translated, it gives CASSLTHGANVLTF.

The V call is TRBV9, the J call TRBJ2-1; no definite D call. From germline, CDR1 is SGDLS and CDR2 YYNGEE. V gave up 0 bases and J gave up 1 base, with 11 bases separating them. This CDR3 comprises 16 residues. The CDR3 bases are TGTGCCAGCAGCGTAGTGGGTCAGGTATCCTACAATGAGCAGTTCTTC. Amino acids: CASSVVGQVSYNEQFF.

This clonotype turned up a few times. J is TRBJ2-1 and V is TRBV6-5, with TRBD1 as a possible D gene (5 bases). V was clipped by 11 bases and J by 8 bases, with 16 bases between them. Germline V lookup: CDR1 MNHEY, CDR2 SVGAGI. This CDR3 is 12 amino acids long. CDR3 nucleotide sequence: TGTGCCGCATCGGACATCCTAGATGAGCAGTTCTTC. Amino acid sequence: CAASDILDEQFF.

The gene calls are TRBV7-9 and TRBJ2-3; D is perhaps TRBD2 (6 bases). Germline values: CDR1 SEHNR, CDR2 FQNEAQ (reference sequence). Trimming cost V 1 base and J 3 bases, with 11 bases left between them. The CDR3 extends over 15 amino acids. DNA for the CDR3: TGTGCCAGCAGCTTAGTGGGAGGCGATACAGATACGCAGTATTTT. The encoded protein is CASSLVGGDTDTQYF.

The rearrangement links TRBV5-1 to TRBJ2-5; D is uncertain. Trimming left V 0 bases short and J 7 bases short, with 16 bases between. The CDR3 spans 15 residues. Germline V gene data show CDR1 as SGHRS and CDR2 as YFSETQ. The CDR3 DNA sequence: TGCGCCAGCAGCTTGGAAGGCTTGCAGATCGGGACCCAGTACTTC. Residues: CASSLEGLQIGTQYF.

This clonotype showed up just a few times. The chain couples TRBV20-1 to TRBJ1-6, with 8 bases lining up with TRBD1. The CDR3 has 16 residues. CDR1 and CDR2 from the germline V gene are DFQATT and SNEGSKA (reference sequence). With 0 bases clipped from V and 7 bases from J, the junction kept 8 bases outside the gene matches. CDR3 coding DNA: TGCAGTGCTAGAGATACAGGGGGGCATAGGAATTCACCCCTCCACTTT. It encodes CSARDTGGHRNSPLHF.

The chain uses TRBV12-3 or TRBV12-4 and TRBJ1-3, with D unclear. This CDR3 is 14 amino acids long. Trimming removed 6 bases at V and 0 bases at J, with 9 bases between. CDR3 sequence reads: CASRSDNSGNTIYF. The CDR3 DNA sequence: TGTGCCAGCAGGAGTGATAACTCTGGAAACACCATATATTTT.

This clonotype occurred a few times. This chain connects TRBV5-1 to TRBJ2-3; unclear D gene. Deletions cut 1 base from V and 4 bases from J, with 13 bases between. Germline values: CDR1 SGHRS, CDR2 YFSETQ. The CDR3 is made up of 15 amino acids. The CDR3 DNA is TGCGCCAGCAGCTTGCACCTAAACGCCGCAGATACGCAGTATTTT. It codes for CASSLHLNAADTQYF.

This clonotype was seen more than once but under ten times. The gene calls are TRBV5-1 and TRBJ2-5, with a possible D match to TRBD1 (6 bases). CDR3 size: 14 residues. CDR1 and CDR2 from the germline V gene are SGHRS and YFSETQ. The V end was cut by 2 bases, the J end by 4 bases, with 12 bases between. The CDR3 sequence: CASSFRQGIETQYF. In DNA, the CDR3 is TGCGCCAGCAGCTTCAGGCAGGGGATAGAGACCCAGTACTTC.

There are a few counts of this clonotype. For the CDR3, the DNA is TGCAGCGTTTTCGGCAGGGGGGAACCAGATACGCAGTATTTT. Translation: CSVFGRGEPDTQYF. The gene calls are TRBV29-1 and TRBJ2-3; D is possibly TRBD1 (7 bases). The CDR3 is 14 residues long. The V gene lost 5 bases and the J gene lost 4 bases, with 16 bases spanning the gap. Germline V CDR1 and CDR2: SQVTM, ANQGSEA.

J is TRBJ2-5 and V is TRBV20-1; D not resolved. V was trimmed by 5 bases and J by 10 bases, leaving 14 bases between them. The CDR3 is 11 residues long. The germline gives CDR1 DFQATT, CDR2 SNEGSKA (reference sequence). The CDR3 DNA is TGCAGTGCTTACCGGAGAGGTGACCAGTACTTC. Translating it yields CSAYRRGDQYF.